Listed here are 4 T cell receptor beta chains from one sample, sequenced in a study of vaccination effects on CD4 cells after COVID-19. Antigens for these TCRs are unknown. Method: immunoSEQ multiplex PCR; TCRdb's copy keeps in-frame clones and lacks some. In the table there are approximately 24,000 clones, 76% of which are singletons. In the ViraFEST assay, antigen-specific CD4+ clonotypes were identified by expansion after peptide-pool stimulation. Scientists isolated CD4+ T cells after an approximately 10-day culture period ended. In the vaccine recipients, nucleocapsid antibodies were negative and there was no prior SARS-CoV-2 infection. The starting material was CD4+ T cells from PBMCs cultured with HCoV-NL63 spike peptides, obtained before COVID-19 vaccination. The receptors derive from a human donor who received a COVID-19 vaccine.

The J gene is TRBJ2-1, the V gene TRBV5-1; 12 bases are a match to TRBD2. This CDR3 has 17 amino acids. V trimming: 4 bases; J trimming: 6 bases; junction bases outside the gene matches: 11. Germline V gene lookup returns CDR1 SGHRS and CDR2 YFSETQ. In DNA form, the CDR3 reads TGCGCCAGCAGCACCACCTCTAGCGGGAGGGCGGGCAATGAGCAGTTCTTC. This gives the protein CASSTTSSGRAGNEQFF.

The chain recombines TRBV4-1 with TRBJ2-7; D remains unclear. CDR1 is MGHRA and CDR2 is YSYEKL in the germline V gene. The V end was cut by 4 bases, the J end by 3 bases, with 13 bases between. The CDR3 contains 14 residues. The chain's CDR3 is CASSPSPRNYEQYF. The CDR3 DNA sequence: TGCGCCAGCAGCCCCTCCCCGCGGAACTACGAGCAGTACTTC.

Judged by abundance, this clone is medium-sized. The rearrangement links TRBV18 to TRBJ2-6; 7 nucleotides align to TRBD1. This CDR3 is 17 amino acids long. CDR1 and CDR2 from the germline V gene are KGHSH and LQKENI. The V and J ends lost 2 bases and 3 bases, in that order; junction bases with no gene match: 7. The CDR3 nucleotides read TGTGCCAGCTCACCAAGAAGACAGGGTGGTGGGGCCAACGTCCTGACTTTC. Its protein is CASSPRRQGGGANVLTF.

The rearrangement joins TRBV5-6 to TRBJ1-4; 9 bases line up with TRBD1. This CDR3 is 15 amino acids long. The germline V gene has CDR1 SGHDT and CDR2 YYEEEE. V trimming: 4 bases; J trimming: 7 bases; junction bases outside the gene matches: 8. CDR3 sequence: CASSTPGQGSEKLFF. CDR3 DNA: TGTGCCAGCAGCACACCGGGACAGGGTTCTGAAAAACTGTTTTTT. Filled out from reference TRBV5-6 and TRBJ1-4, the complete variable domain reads DAGVTQSPTHLIKTRGQQVTLRCSPKSGHDTVSWYQQALGQGPQFIFQYYEEEERQRGNFPDRFSGHQFPNYSSELNVNALLLGDSALYLCASSTPGQGSEKLFFGSGTQLSVL.